The 28 T cell receptor beta chains below were found in one sample sequenced in a study of naive and memory T cell subsets. The beta constant-region primer was an equimolar mix of two oligonucleotides covering TRBC1 and TRBC2. Four rounds of PCR amplified the ligated cDNA using nested alpha and beta constant-region primers plus SP2. TCRdb processed the UMI-ligation and nested PCR reads anew with MiXCR; each CDR3 protein has one entry. The table records roughly 130,000 distinct CDR3 sequences, 36% of them present only once. Sequencing input: central memory CD4+ T cells from blood. These receptors were obtained from a human donor in good health.

This chain links TRBV12-3 or TRBV12-4 with TRBJ2-2, with D unresolved. The CDR3 runs 15 residues. The ends were cut back, 6 bases at V and 4 bases at J, with 15 bases in the middle. This chain's CDR3 is CASSLPSRATGELFF. CDR3 sequence (DNA): TGTGCCAGCAGCCTACCCTCGCGTGCCACCGGGGAGCTGTTTTTT.

This clonotype was counted many times. The chain has TRBV29-1 and TRBJ2-7; D may correspond to TRBD1 or TRBD2 (5 bases each). The germline V and J ends were trimmed by 3 bases and 4 bases, with 19 bases remaining between them. Germline V gene lookup returns CDR1 SQVTM and CDR2 ANQGSEA. The CDR3 runs 15 residues. The CDR3 DNA reads as TGCAGCGTTGAGTTGGGGCAGGCCCGGGGATACGAGCAGTACTTC. This sequence encodes CSVELGQARGYEQYF.

This chain connects TRBV7-9 to TRBJ2-1; D possibly matches TRBD1 or TRBD2 (5 bases each). CDR3 length equals 14 residues. V gave up 0 bases and J gave up 7 bases, with 10 bases separating them. Germline V gene data show CDR1 as SEHNR and CDR2 as FQNEAQ (reference sequence). This CDR3 reads CASSLAGPRNEQFF. CDR3 DNA sequence: TGTGCCAGCAGCTTAGCGGGACCCCGGAATGAGCAGTTCTTC.

J is TRBJ2-2 and V is TRBV20-1; TRBD2 aligns across 8 bases. From germline, CDR1 is DFQATT and CDR2 SNEGSKA (reference sequence). The CDR3 length is 17 residues. Trimming cost V 0 bases and J 3 bases; bases outside gene matches: 9. This CDR3 is CSARDLFGRGDTGELFF. CDR3 in DNA: TGCAGTGCTAGAGATCTTTTCGGGAGGGGAGACACCGGGGAGCTGTTTTTT.

The chain combines TRBV12-3 or TRBV12-4 with TRBJ2-2; D ambiguous. The CDR3 consists of 13 residues. Trimming stripped 3 bases from V and 6 bases from J, with 8 bases between. CDR3 in amino acids: CASSFSWAGELFF. The CDR3 DNA reads as TGTGCCAGCAGTTTTTCATGGGCCGGGGAGCTGTTTTTT.

This clonotype has ten or more counts. The chain couples TRBV24-1 to TRBJ2-1, with TRBD1 identical over 9 bases. This CDR3 contains 12 residues. Germline V CDR1 and CDR2: KGHDR, SFDVKD. Germline trimming cut 12 bases from V and 6 bases from J; bases unmatched to any gene: 5. CDR3 loop: CAAGTGLNEQFF. The CDR3 DNA sequence: TGTGCCGCTGGGACAGGGCTCAATGAGCAGTTCTTC.

This rearrangement joins TRBV20-1 to TRBJ2-1, with TRBD2 matching 8 bases. The germline CDR1 and CDR2 sequences are DFQATT and SNEGSKA (reference sequence). The CDR3 is made up of 16 amino acids. After removal of 2 bases from V and 0 bases from J, the junction contained 6 bases not matched to a gene. Written as DNA, the CDR3 is TGCAGTGCTAGACGGGGGGGCTTAAGCTCCTACAATGAGCAGTTCTTC. Protein sequence: CSARRGGLSSYNEQFF.

This clonotype was counted between two and nine times. For the CDR3, the DNA is TGTGCCAGCAGCTTAACAGGGGTGATTGAGACCCAGTACTTC. This encodes CASSLTGVIETQYF. The rearrangement links TRBV7-2 to TRBJ2-5, with 7 bases identical to TRBD1. The V gene end was trimmed by 2 bases and the J gene end by 5 bases; junction bases not matched to a gene: 5. The CDR3 loop spans 14 amino acids. Germline V lookup: CDR1 SGHTA, CDR2 FQGNSA.

This chain connects TRBV28 to TRBJ1-1, with D unresolved. Germline assignment: CDR1 MDHEN and CDR2 SYDVKM. The germline V and J ends were trimmed by 4 bases and 5 bases, with 17 bases remaining between them. The CDR3 has 15 amino acids. The DNA for the CDR3 is TGTGCCAGCAGTTCCCCTGCTCGCTTCTGGACTGAAGCTTTCTTT. Translating it yields CASSSPARFWTEAFF. Combining the CDR3 with reference TRBV28 and TRBJ1-1 gives the whole variable domain DVKVTQSSRYLVKRTGEKVFLECVQDMDHENMFWYRQDPGLGLRLIYFSYDVKMKEKGDIPEGYSVSREKKERFSLILESASTNQTSMYLCASSSPARFWTEAFFGQGTRLTVV.

This chain connects TRBV24-1 to TRBJ1-2, with a tentative D call TRBD1 (5 bases). V lost 1 base, J lost 3 bases, and 11 bases lay in between. The CDR3 covers 15 residues. The V gene's germline CDR1 is KGHDR and CDR2 SFDVKD. The CDR3 loop is CATSDFNSRDYGYTF. The CDR3 coding sequence is TGTGCCACCAGTGATTTCAATTCCAGGGACTATGGCTACACCTTC.

The chain links TRBV10-3 to TRBJ2-1, with 9 bases lining up with TRBD2. Germline CDR1 is ENHRY and CDR2 is SYGVKD. The CDR3 length is 14 residues. After removal of 3 bases from V and 7 bases from J, the junction contained 4 bases not matched to a gene. Written as DNA, the CDR3 is TGTGCCATCAGTGAAGGGACTAGCCCAAATGAGCAGTTCTTC. Its translation: CAISEGTSPNEQFF.

The chain uses TRBV11-2 and TRBJ2-1; 10 bases fit TRBD2. V lost 0 bases to trimming and J lost 7 bases; unmatched junction nucleotides: 3. CDR3 length: 15 residues. The germline V gene encodes CDR1 SGHAT and CDR2 FQNNGV. The CDR3 sequence: CASSLDRGLANEQFF. CDR3 DNA sequence: TGTGCCAGCAGCTTAGATCGGGGACTAGCGAATGAGCAGTTCTTC.

CDR3 in amino acids: CASSFGNTIYF. DNA for the CDR3: TGTGCCAGCAGTTTCGGAAACACCATATATTTT. The chain couples TRBV3-1 to TRBJ1-3; no firm D call. Germline-derived CDR1 and CDR2 are LGHDT and YNNKEL (reference sequence). This CDR3 region has 11 residues. Trimming shortened V by 6 bases and J by 4 bases, and 4 bases separated the two germline ends.

This clonotype was found many times. The chain employs TRBV29-1 and TRBJ2-1, with 7 bases that match TRBD2. V lost 8 bases and J lost 8; bases outside the gene matches: 9. The CDR3 runs to 12 residues. Germline CDR1 and CDR2: SQVTM and ANQGSEA. CDR3 loop: CSTGRGGDEQFF. CDR3 DNA sequence: TGCAGCACTGGTAGGGGAGGGGATGAGCAGTTCTTC.

This clonotype occurred many times. V usage is TRBV6-1 and J usage is TRBJ2-5; D is undetermined. In germline, CDR1 is MNHNS, CDR2 SASEGT. CDR3 length: 16 amino acids. V lost 1 base and J 0 bases, leaving 12 bases between the germline ends. CDR3 sequence reads: CASSEGRLQYQETQYF. The CDR3 DNA is TGTGCCAGCAGTGAAGGTCGGCTACAGTACCAAGAGACCCAGTACTTC.

This chain uses TRBV20-1 with TRBJ2-7; D call uncertain. This CDR3 spans 14 amino acids. V was shortened by 0 bases and J by 3 bases, with 12 bases between the two germline ends. Germline V gene lookup returns CDR1 DFQATT and CDR2 SNEGSKA (reference sequence). The CDR3 sequence is CSARDRVDRYEQYF. The CDR3 nucleotides read TGCAGTGCTAGAGATAGGGTGGACCGCTACGAGCAGTACTTC.

This clonotype was seen at least ten times. The V gene is TRBV28, the J gene TRBJ2-7; D perhaps matches TRBD2 (6 bases). The V end was cut by 6 bases, the J end by 4 bases, with 22 bases between. Germline V gene data show CDR1 as MDHEN and CDR2 as SYDVKM. The CDR3 is 16 amino acids. The CDR3 region is CASRPTGGIGTYEQYF. The CDR3 bases are TGTGCCAGCAGACCCACGGGCGGGATAGGGACGTACGAGCAGTACTTC. The complete variable domain, with remaining parts taken from reference TRBV28 and TRBJ2-7, reads DVKVTQSSRYLVKRTGEKVFLECVQDMDHENMFWYRQDPGLGLRLIYFSYDVKMKEKGDIPEGYSVSREKKERFSLILESASTNQTSMYLCASRPTGGIGTYEQYFGPGTRLTVT.

J is TRBJ2-7 and V is TRBV6-5; D not resolved. The V gene's germline CDR1 is MNHEY and CDR2 SVGAGI. The CDR3 consists of 13 residues. Trimming removed 2 bases from V and 0 bases from J, with 5 bases in between. CDR3 sequence (DNA): TGTGCCAGCAGTTACGGCCCCTCCTACGAGCAGTACTTC. Translated, it gives CASSYGPSYEQYF.

There are a few counts of this clonotype. V and J are TRBV6-1 and TRBJ2-2; TRBD1 matches 8 bases. The germline CDR1 and CDR2 sequences are MNHNS and SASEGT. Trimming at V came to 6 bases and at J to 7 bases, leaving 10 bases not matched to a gene. The length of the CDR3 is 15 residues. CDR3 loop: CASSQGQGFVGELFF. The CDR3 DNA reads as TGTGCCAGCAGCCAAGGACAGGGTTTCGTCGGGGAGCTGTTTTTT.

The rearrangement uses TRBV12-3 or TRBV12-4 and TRBJ2-5; no firm D call. The CDR3 covers 13 residues. The V gene lost 5 bases and the J gene lost 3 bases, with 10 bases spanning the gap. CDR3 in DNA: TGTGCCAGCAGTCCACGACGGGAAGAGACCCAGTACTTC. This translates into CASSPRREETQYF.

This chain connects TRBV12-3 or TRBV12-4 to TRBJ1-4; no reliable D call. V was pared by 1 base and J by 7 bases, with 4 bases between. This CDR3 has 12 residues. The CDR3 spells CASSLGGEKLFF. As DNA, the CDR3 is TGTGCCAGCAGTTTAGGGGGTGAAAAACTGTTTTTT.

This clonotype was counted between two and nine times. The rearrangement joins TRBV5-1 to TRBJ2-1; 7 bases match TRBD2. The CDR3 consists of 14 residues. The junction had 11 bases not matched to a gene; V was cut back by 6 bases and J by 8 bases. Germline CDR1 reads SGHRS; CDR2 reads YFSETQ. The DNA of the CDR3 is TGCGCCAGCATCAACGATACTAGCGTCGATGAGCAGTTCTTC. This sequence encodes CASINDTSVDEQFF.

V is TRBV11-2 and J is TRBJ2-2, with D perhaps TRBD1 (7 bases). Germline loops: CDR1 SGHAT, CDR2 FQNNGV. The CDR3 totals 17 residues. Trimming stripped 5 bases from V and 1 base from J, with 17 bases between. The CDR3 nucleotides read TGTGCCAGCAGCCCAAGCGGAGGGGGCCTGAACACCGGGGAGCTGTTTTTT. Residues: CASSPSGGGLNTGELFF.

This clonotype occurred many times. The rearrangement links TRBV28 to TRBJ2-7; D is unclear. This CDR3 comprises 16 residues. V lost 5 bases, J lost 0 bases, and 17 bases lay in between. Germline V CDR1 and CDR2: MDHEN, SYDVKM. CDR3 bases: TGTGCCAGCAGTCACCCCCGCGGCGTCAGCTCCTACGAGCAGTACTTC. Its protein product is CASSHPRGVSSYEQYF.

This clonotype came up a few times. The V call is TRBV24-1, the J call TRBJ2-1, with TRBD2 matching over 10 bases. The CDR3 is made up of 16 amino acids. V lost 3 bases, J lost 5 bases, and 6 bases stayed unmatched. Germline loops: CDR1 KGHDR, CDR2 SFDVKD. CDR3 protein: CATSDALAGTNNEQFF. CDR3 sequence (DNA): TGTGCCACCAGTGATGCACTAGCGGGGACGAACAATGAGCAGTTCTTC.

The genes are TRBV3-1 and TRBJ2-7, with TRBD1 as a possible D gene (6 bases). The V end lost 4 bases, the J end lost 3 bases, and 10 bases lay between the germline ends. Germline CDR1 LGHDT, CDR2 YNNKEL (reference sequence). The CDR3 is 13 residues long. CDR3 nucleotides: TGTGCCAGCAGCCGGACAGAAAACTACGAGCAGTACTTC. It specifies CASSRTENYEQYF.

The chain has TRBV19 and TRBJ2-2, with 11 bases aligning to TRBD2. Unmatched junction bases numbered 7, after V lost 4 bases and J lost 6 bases. This CDR3 region has 16 residues. Germline CDR1 and CDR2: LNHDA and SQIVND (reference sequence). This chain's CDR3 is CASSKTSGRIAGELFF. CDR3 in DNA: TGTGCCAGTAGTAAAACTAGCGGGAGAATAGCCGGGGAGCTGTTTTTT.

This clonotype was seen more than once but under ten times. The genes are TRBV24-1 and TRBJ2-3; a possible D gene is TRBD1 (6 bases). Germline V gives CDR1 KGHDR, CDR2 SFDVKD. This CDR3 has 17 residues. Trimming removed 3 bases from V and 4 bases from J, with 19 bases in between. The CDR3 DNA is TGTGCCACCAGTGATCCCCGGCCGGGCAGGGGCGCAGATACGCAGTATTTT. Translation: CATSDPRPGRGADTQYF.